The sequence of this T cell receptor beta chain was determined in a study of T cells after yellow fever vaccination. Study-level findings and limits: Abundant bulk-population clonotypes could contaminate the FACS-sorted repertoires.

This clonotype was recorded at least ten times. No antigen is known for it. Each CDR3 protein is one row after TCRdb ran MiXCR on the 5' RACE reads. Among a few hundred thousand distinct CDR3 sequences, around 3.6% were seen once, and the ten largest hold about a quarter. The junction had 3 bases not matched to a gene; V was cut back by 4 bases and J by 4 bases. From germline, CDR1 is SGHRS and CDR2 YFSETQ. This CDR3 spans 14 amino acids. The source of this sequence is a man younger than 35 who received the YFV17D yellow fever vaccine. The chain employs TRBV5-1 and TRBJ2-1, with 9 bases aligning to TRBD1. The sequencing here drew on PBMCs, taken on the day of the yellow fever booster vaccination. The CDR3 DNA is TGCGCCAGCAGCGTGGACAGGGGATACAATGAGCAGTTCTTC. Protein product: CASSVDRGYNEQFF.